This T cell receptor (beta chain) comes out of a study of blood T cell repertoires in COVID-19. Background on the study: There were acute and convalescent COVID-19 samples, and they came from the United States, Italy and Spain. From T cells, B-cell-depleted T cells, or PBMCs came the material, which was cDNA or gDNA.

Trimming cost V 4 bases and J 6 bases, with 13 bases left between them. The germline CDR1 and CDR2 sequences are WSHSY and SAAADI. The length of the CDR3 is 13 residues. Original analysis: For nucleated cells, counts were estimated from reference gene primer amplification. TCRdb keeps only in-frame clones here, not all; method: immunoSEQ multiplex PCR. Clone size and the V and J calls come from that table; the DNA yielded D and trimming. The sample carries about 78,000 clones, around nine tenths recorded once. Sequenced material: peripheral blood. This receptor was identified in a man aged 45-60 years with active or convalescent COVID-19. The V and J genes are TRBV10-2 and TRBJ2-7; tentative D call: TRBD2 (6 bases). The CDR3 bases are TGCGCCAGCAGTGGCGGGACCGTGGGCGAGCAGTACTTC. Residues: CASSGGTVGEQYF.